Included here is one TCR beta chain sequence, with context. The entry originates in a study of T cell changes during pregnancy in multiple sclerosis. The data were produced by immunoSEQ multiplex PCR, yet TCRdb's version contains in-frame clones alone and is incomplete. Of approximately 39,000 clones in the sample, approximately 92% were seen once. The CDR3 spans 16 residues. Germline CDR1 and CDR2: SGHNT and YYREEE (reference sequence). V trimming: 4 bases; J trimming: 4 bases; junction bases outside the gene matches: 9. This clonotype originated in a female donor with multiple sclerosis, enrolled in a pregnancy study. The V gene is TRBV5-4, the J gene TRBJ2-1, with TRBD2 matching 9 bases. Sequenced sample: PBMCs (not recorded whether the cells were cultured). CDR3 in DNA: TGTGCCAGCAGCGCCGGAGGTAGCGGGAGTTACAATGAGCAGTTCTTC. Its translation is CASSAGGSGSYNEQFF. Full variable domain (rest looked up from reference TRBV5-4 and TRBJ2-1): ETGVTQSPTHLIKTRGQQVTLRCSSQSGHNTVSWYQQALGQGPQFIFQYYREEENGRGNFPPRFSGLQFPNYSSELNVNALELDDSALYLCASSAGGSGSYNEQFFGPGTRLTVL.